These T cell receptor beta chains were read from a single sample in a study of T cell repertoires in cytomegalovirus infection. These TCRs' antigens remain unknown. Using its own MiXCR run on the reads, TCRdb lists one record per CDR3 protein. The sample lists a few hundred thousand distinct CDR3 sequences, approximately 32% seen once, with 20% in the top ten. The sequencing here drew on cultured PBMCs, taken from culture after CMV antigen stimulation. The receptor source for this set is a human donor in good health (CMV status not recorded). Some clones in this sample may be carry-over from other donors' samples. Both conserved end residues are part of each CDR3. The order of the fields is J gene, clone size, D gene, V gene, CDR3 DNA, CDR3 protein. D genes are given only for firm matches. For some rows the clone size is stated as once, few or many, or as a class when expanded; others skip it.

j_gene: TRBJ1-4; abundance: once; d_gene: .; v_gene: TRBV5-4; CDR3nt: TGTGCCAGCAGCTTGGGGGGGAGCTTTAATGAAAAACTGTTTTTT; CDR3aa: CASSLGGSFNEKLFF
j_gene: TRBJ2-7; abundance: few; d_gene: TRBD1; v_gene: TRBV7-2; CDR3nt: TGTGCCAGCAGCTTAGCTGGACAGGGTAGGTGGGGCGAGCAGTACTTC; CDR3aa: CASSLAGQGRWGEQYF
j_gene: TRBJ2-7; abundance: .; d_gene: TRBD2; v_gene: TRBV4-2; CDR3nt: TGTGCCAGCAGCCAACTGATAAAGCGGGAGGGGACTTACGAGCAGTACTTC; CDR3aa: CASSQLIKREGTYEQYF
j_gene: TRBJ2-2; abundance: few; d_gene: .; v_gene: TRBV11-2; CDR3nt: TGTGCCAGCAGATTCTCACACTTCCCGGGCGGGGAGCTGTTTTTT; CDR3aa: CASRFSHFPGGELFF
j_gene: TRBJ1-2; abundance: .; d_gene: TRBD1; v_gene: TRBV11-1; CDR3nt: TGTGCCAGCAGCCGACAGGGGGGTATTGGCGGCTACACCTTC; CDR3aa: CASSRQGGIGGYTF
j_gene: TRBJ1-5; abundance: .; d_gene: .; v_gene: TRBV18; CDR3nt: TGTGCCAGCTCACCCTTCCCGTCGCCAGGGGAACAGCCCCAGCATTTT; CDR3aa: CASSPFPSPGEQPQHF
j_gene: TRBJ2-2; abundance: many; d_gene: .; v_gene: TRBV7-8; CDR3nt: TGTGCCAGCAGCTTAGCTAGCAACACCGGGGAGCTGTTTTTT; CDR3aa: CASSLASNTGELFF
j_gene: TRBJ1-2; abundance: .; d_gene: TRBD1; v_gene: TRBV12-3/TRBV12-4; CDR3nt: TGTGCCAACAGGGGTTCAGAGGATGGCTACACCTTC; CDR3aa: CANRGSEDGYTF
j_gene: TRBJ2-1; abundance: .; d_gene: TRBD1; v_gene: TRBV27; CDR3nt: TGTGCCAGCAGTGCGACAGGGGTCAGCTCCTACAATGAGCAGTTCTTC; CDR3aa: CASSATGVSSYNEQFF
j_gene: TRBJ1-1; abundance: .; d_gene: .; v_gene: TRBV27; CDR3nt: TGTGCCAGCAGTTTGAGGAAGAACACTGAAGCTTTCTTT; CDR3aa: CASSLRKNTEAFF
j_gene: TRBJ2-5; abundance: .; d_gene: TRBD2; v_gene: TRBV29-1; CDR3nt: TGCAGCGTTGATGCTAGCGGGGCTCGGGAGACCCAGTACTTC; CDR3aa: CSVDASGARETQYF
j_gene: TRBJ1-1; abundance: many; d_gene: .; v_gene: TRBV4-2; CDR3nt: TGTGCCAGCAGCCAAGTGGGTCAGGGCAGTCAGAACACTGAAGCTTTCTTT; CDR3aa: CASSQVGQGSQNTEAFF
j_gene: TRBJ2-3; abundance: many; d_gene: TRBD2; v_gene: TRBV19; CDR3nt: TGTGCCCCCAGAGGTCATGGGGGAGGGATGTCAAGCACAGATACGCAGTATTTT; CDR3aa: CAPRGHGGGMSSTDTQYF
j_gene: TRBJ2-7; abundance: .; d_gene: TRBD2; v_gene: TRBV28; CDR3nt: TGTGGCACTCGGGGGAGGGGTGCCTACGAGCAGTACTTC; CDR3aa: CGTRGRGAYEQYF
j_gene: TRBJ2-3; abundance: few; d_gene: TRBD2; v_gene: TRBV28; CDR3nt: TGTGCCAGCAGCTACCACTTCCAGCGGGAACGCACAGATACGCAGTATTTT; CDR3aa: CASSYHFQRERTDTQYF
j_gene: TRBJ1-5; abundance: few; d_gene: .; v_gene: TRBV20-1; CDR3nt: TGCAGTGCTAGAGTAACAGTAGCGGGGAGCAATCAGCCCCAGCATTTT; CDR3aa: CSARVTVAGSNQPQHF
j_gene: TRBJ1-1; abundance: few; d_gene: .; v_gene: TRBV12-3/TRBV12-4; CDR3nt: TGTGCCAGCAGTTTGAGCAGGGGTTGGACTGAAGCTTTCTTT; CDR3aa: CASSLSRGWTEAFF
j_gene: TRBJ2-7; abundance: .; d_gene: TRBD2; v_gene: TRBV11-2; CDR3nt: TGTGCCAGCAGAAAACTAGCGGGCGCCGACTCCTACGAGCAGTACTTC; CDR3aa: CASRKLAGADSYEQYF
j_gene: TRBJ2-5; abundance: .; d_gene: .; v_gene: TRBV11-1; CDR3nt: TGTGCCAGCAGCTTTCCGGCCTCTCAAGAGACCCAGTACTTC; CDR3aa: CASSFPASQETQYF
j_gene: TRBJ2-7; abundance: .; d_gene: TRBD2; v_gene: TRBV20-1; CDR3nt: TGCAGTGCTAGAGGTGGGCTAGCGGCTACCTACGAGCAGTACTTC; CDR3aa: CSARGGLAATYEQYF
j_gene: TRBJ1-5; abundance: .; d_gene: TRBD1; v_gene: TRBV29-1; CDR3nt: TGCAGCGTTTCGACAGGGCTGAGCAATCAGCCCCAGCATTTT; CDR3aa: CSVSTGLSNQPQHF
j_gene: TRBJ1-5; abundance: .; d_gene: TRBD1; v_gene: TRBV29-1; CDR3nt: TGCAGCGTTAAAGCCGGGACAGGGAATCAGCCCCAGCATTTT; CDR3aa: CSVKAGTGNQPQHF
j_gene: TRBJ2-1; abundance: few; d_gene: .; v_gene: TRBV25-1; CDR3nt: TGTGCCAGCAGTGAATTGGGGGGCACCTACAATGAGCAGTTCTTC; CDR3aa: CASSELGGTYNEQFF